The 10 T cell receptor beta chains presented below share a single source sample, sequenced in a study of OX40 agonist ivuxolimab in advanced cancers. The assay was immunoSEQ multiplex PCR, and TCRdb's table has in-frame clones only and misses some. The table lists some 30,000 clones, approximately 88% of them singletons. The starting material was CD4+ or CD8+ T cells sorted from blood, obtained in a trial of the OX40 agonist ivuxolimab. These receptors originate from an adult with an advanced solid tumor such as melanoma, head and neck, liver or kidney cancer.

V gene TRBV9 combines with J gene TRBJ2-7, with 9 bases fitting TRBD1. CDR1 SGDLS and CDR2 YYNGEE come from the germline V gene. This CDR3 has 14 residues. J gave up 3 bases and V 5 bases, and 6 bases lay outside the gene matches. The CDR3 DNA reads as TGTGCCAGCAGTGCGGGGACAGGGCGCTACGAGCAGTACTTC. Its protein product is CASSAGTGRYEQYF.

The genes are TRBV30 and TRBJ2-5; 9 bases fit TRBD1. The V gene end was trimmed by 7 bases and the J gene end by 4 bases; junction bases not matched to a gene: 13. Per the germline V gene, CDR1 is GTSNPN and CDR2 is SVGIG (reference sequence). The CDR3 is 15 residues long. This chain's CDR3 is CASWAGTGSRETQYF. CDR3 coding DNA: TGTGCCTCATGGGCGGGGACAGGGAGTAGAGAGACCCAGTACTTC.

This clone was found a few times. V usage is TRBV7-3 and J usage is TRBJ2-7, with 7 bases identical to TRBD1. The ends lost 7 bases at V and 6 bases at J; junction bases unmatched: 12. Germline assignment: CDR1 SGHTA and CDR2 FQGTGA. The CDR3 is 14 residues long. The CDR3 nucleotides read TGTGCCAGCACCGGGACAGAGGTTCGAGGCGAGCAGTACTTC. It specifies CASTGTEVRGEQYF.

The chain employs TRBV5-6 and TRBJ2-7; 8 nucleotides agree with TRBD1. Germline V gene data show CDR1 as SGHDT and CDR2 as YYEEEE. This CDR3 has 16 amino acids. Trimming took 0 bases from V and 4 from J; bases not matched to a gene: 9. CDR3 in amino acids: CASSLAGWTGTYEQYF. CDR3 coding DNA: TGTGCCAGCAGCTTGGCCGGATGGACAGGGACGTACGAGCAGTACTTC.

V is TRBV5-6 and J is TRBJ1-1, with 10 bases lining up with TRBD1. Germline V gene data show CDR1 as SGHDT and CDR2 as YYEEEE. The CDR3 loop spans 13 amino acids. J lost 6 bases, V lost 4 bases, and 3 bases had no gene match. The CDR3 nucleotides read TGTGCCAGCAGCCCCGGGACAGGGGCTGAAGCTTTCTTT. It codes for CASSPGTGAEAFF.

Within the sample, this clone is medium-sized (0.01 to 0.1%). The V gene is TRBV5-5, the J gene TRBJ2-1, with D unclear. Trimming took 4 bases from V and 5 from J, leaving 10 bases between them. The CDR3 runs 13 residues. Germline loops: CDR1 SGHKS, CDR2 YYEKEE (reference sequence). CDR3 protein: CASSPPENNEQFF. CDR3 nucleotide sequence: TGTGCCAGCAGCCCGCCGGAAAACAATGAGCAGTTCTTC.

The chain links TRBV6-1 to TRBJ2-1, with D possibly TRBD1 on 6 matching bases. With 3 bases removed from V and 8 bases from J, the gap between germline ends came to 14 bases. The CDR3 runs to 14 residues. Per germline, CDR1 MNHNS and CDR2 SASEGT. CDR3 bases: TGTGCCAGCAGTGACAACAGGGCTTGGGATGAGCAGTTCTTC. Its protein product is CASSDNRAWDEQFF.

This chain connects TRBV5-1 to TRBJ2-7; 8 bases are a match to TRBD2. Trimming removed 4 bases from V and 3 bases from J; junction bases left unmatched: 9. The CDR3 is made up of 15 amino acids. Germline V gene sequence: CDR1 SGHRS, CDR2 YFSETQ. CDR3 DNA: TGCGCCAGCAGCCCCAGGGCGGGAGGTGACTACGAGCAGTACTTC. Translated, it gives CASSPRAGGDYEQYF. The full variable domain, completed using reference TRBV5-1 and TRBJ2-7, is KAGVTQTPRYLIKTRGQQVTLSCSPISGHRSVSWYQQTPGQGLQFLFEYFSETQRNKGNFPGRFSGRQFSNSRSEMNVSTLELGDSALYLCASSPRAGGDYEQYFGPGTRLTVT.

The V and J genes are TRBV28 and TRBJ1-2; 8 nucleotides match TRBD1. Germline CDR1 is MDHEN and CDR2 is SYDVKM. The CDR3 contains 13 residues. J gave up 5 bases and V 3 bases, and 2 bases lay outside the gene matches. CDR3 sequence: CASSFQGAYGYTF. DNA of the CDR3: TGTGCCAGCAGTTTTCAGGGGGCTTATGGCTACACCTTC.

This sequence joins TRBV5-6 and TRBJ2-7; 7 bases match TRBD2. CDR3 length: 15 amino acids. CDR1 and CDR2 from the germline V gene are SGHDT and YYEEEE. V lost 2 bases, J lost 3 bases, and 8 bases stayed unmatched. CDR3 bases: TGTGCCAGCAGCTTCCCCCTAGCGGAGGGCTACGAGCAGTACTTC. Its protein is CASSFPLAEGYEQYF. Full variable domain (rest looked up from reference TRBV5-6 and TRBJ2-7): DAGVTQSPTHLIKTRGQQVTLRCSPKSGHDTVSWYQQALGQGPQFIFQYYEEEERQRGNFPDRFSGHQFPNYSSELNVNALLLGDSALYLCASSFPLAEGYEQYFGPGTRLTVT.